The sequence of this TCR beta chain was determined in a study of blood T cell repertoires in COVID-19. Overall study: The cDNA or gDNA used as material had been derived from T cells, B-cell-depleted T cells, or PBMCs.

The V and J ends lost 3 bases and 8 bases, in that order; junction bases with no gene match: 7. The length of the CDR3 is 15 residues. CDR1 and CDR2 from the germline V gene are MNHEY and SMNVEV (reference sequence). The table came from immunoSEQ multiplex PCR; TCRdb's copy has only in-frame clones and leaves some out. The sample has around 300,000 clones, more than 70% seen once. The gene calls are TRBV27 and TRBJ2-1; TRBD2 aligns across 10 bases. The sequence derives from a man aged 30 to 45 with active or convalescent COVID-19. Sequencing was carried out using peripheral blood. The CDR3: CASSLRIAGGYEQFF. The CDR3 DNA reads TGTGCCAGCAGTTTGAGGATAGCGGGAGGTTATGAGCAGTTCTTC.